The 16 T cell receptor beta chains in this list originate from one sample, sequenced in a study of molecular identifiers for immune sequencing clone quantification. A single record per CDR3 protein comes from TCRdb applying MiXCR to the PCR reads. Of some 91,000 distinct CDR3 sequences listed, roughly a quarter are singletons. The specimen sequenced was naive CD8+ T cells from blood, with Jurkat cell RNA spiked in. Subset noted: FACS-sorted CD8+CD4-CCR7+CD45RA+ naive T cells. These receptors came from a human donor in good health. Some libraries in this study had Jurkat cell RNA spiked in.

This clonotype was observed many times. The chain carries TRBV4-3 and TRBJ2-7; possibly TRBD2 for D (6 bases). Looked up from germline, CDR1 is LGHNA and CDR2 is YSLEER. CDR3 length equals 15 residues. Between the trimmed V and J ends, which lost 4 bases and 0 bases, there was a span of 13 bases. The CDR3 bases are TGCGCCAGCAGCCCCGGAGCGGGCTCCTCCTACGAGCAGTACTTC. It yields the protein CASSPGAGSSYEQYF.

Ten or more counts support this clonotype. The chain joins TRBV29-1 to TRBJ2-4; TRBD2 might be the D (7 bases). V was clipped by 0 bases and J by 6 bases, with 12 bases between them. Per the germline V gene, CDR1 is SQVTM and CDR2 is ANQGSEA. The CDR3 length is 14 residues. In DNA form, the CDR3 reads TGCAGCGTTGAAGACGGGGGGCCCGTAAACATTCAGTACTTC. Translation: CSVEDGGPVNIQYF. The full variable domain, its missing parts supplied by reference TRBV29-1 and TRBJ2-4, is SAVISQKPSRDICQRGTSLTIQCQVDSQVTMMFWYRQQPGQSLTLIATANQGSEATYESGFVIDKFPISRPNLTFSTLTVSNMSPEDSSIYLCSVEDGGPVNIQYFGAGTRLSVL.

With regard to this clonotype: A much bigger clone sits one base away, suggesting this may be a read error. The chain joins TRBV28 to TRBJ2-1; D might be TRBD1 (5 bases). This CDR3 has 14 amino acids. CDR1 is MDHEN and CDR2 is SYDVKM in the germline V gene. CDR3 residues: CVSSSPPDSDEQFF. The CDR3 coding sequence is TGTGTCAGCAGTTCTCCACCCGACAGCGATGAGCAGTTCTTC.

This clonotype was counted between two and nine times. The CDR3 loop is CAWSSGGPNEQFF. The CDR3 bases are TGTGCCTGGAGTAGCGGGGGCCCAAATGAGCAGTTCTTC. V and J are TRBV30 and TRBJ2-1; TRBD2 aligns across 8 bases. The J segment lost 7 bases and the V segment lost 2 bases, leaving 4 bases of the junction unmatched. Germline V gene lookup returns CDR1 GTSNPN and CDR2 SVGIG (reference sequence). The CDR3 is 13 residues long.

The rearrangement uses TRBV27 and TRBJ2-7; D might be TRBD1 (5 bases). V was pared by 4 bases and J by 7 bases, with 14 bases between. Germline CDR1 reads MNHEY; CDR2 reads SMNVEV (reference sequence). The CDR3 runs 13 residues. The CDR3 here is CASSSFRVSEQYF. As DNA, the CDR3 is TGTGCCAGCAGTTCATTCAGGGTTAGTGAGCAGTACTTC.

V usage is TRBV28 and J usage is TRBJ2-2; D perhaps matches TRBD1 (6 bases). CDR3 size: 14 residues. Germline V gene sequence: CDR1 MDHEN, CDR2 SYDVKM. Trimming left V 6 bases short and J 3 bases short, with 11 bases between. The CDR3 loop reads CASRITGYTGELFF. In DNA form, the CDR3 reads TGTGCCAGCAGGATAACAGGGTACACCGGGGAGCTGTTTTTT.

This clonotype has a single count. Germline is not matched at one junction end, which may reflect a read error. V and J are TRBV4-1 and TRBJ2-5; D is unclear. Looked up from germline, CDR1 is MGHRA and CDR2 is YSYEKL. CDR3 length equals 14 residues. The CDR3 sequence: CASSRDNIQEPQSF. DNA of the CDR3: TGCGCCAGCAGCCGCGACAACATCCAAGAGCCCCAGTCCTTC.

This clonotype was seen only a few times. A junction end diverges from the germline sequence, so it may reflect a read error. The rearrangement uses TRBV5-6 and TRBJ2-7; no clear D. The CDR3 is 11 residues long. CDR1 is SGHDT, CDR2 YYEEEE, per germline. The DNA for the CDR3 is TGTGCCAGCGGCTTGGGGTACGAGCAGTACTTC. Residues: CASGLGYEQYF. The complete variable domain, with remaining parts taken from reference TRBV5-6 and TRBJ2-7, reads DAGVTQSPTHLIKTRGQQVTLRCSPKSGHDTVSWYQQALGQGPQFIFQYYEEEERQRGNFPDRFSGHQFPNYSSELNVNALLLGDSALYLCASGLGYEQYFGPGTRLTVT.

CDR3 sequence reads: CASSSWSLAGDTDTQYF. CDR3 DNA sequence: TGTGCCAGCAGTTCCTGGTCACTAGCGGGGGACACAGATACGCAGTATTTT. J is TRBJ2-3 and V is TRBV12-3 or TRBV12-4, with 11 bases aligning to TRBD2. V trimming: 4 bases; J trimming: 2 bases; junction bases outside the gene matches: 8. The CDR3 has 17 amino acids.

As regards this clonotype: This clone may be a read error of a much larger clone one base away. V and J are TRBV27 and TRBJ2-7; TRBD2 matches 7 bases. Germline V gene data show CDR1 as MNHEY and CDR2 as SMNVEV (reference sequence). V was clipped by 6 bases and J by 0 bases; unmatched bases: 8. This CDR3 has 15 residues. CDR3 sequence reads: CASRPTSPGSYEQYF. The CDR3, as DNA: TGTGCCAGCAGACCGACTAGCCCGGGCTCCTACGAGCAGTACTTC.

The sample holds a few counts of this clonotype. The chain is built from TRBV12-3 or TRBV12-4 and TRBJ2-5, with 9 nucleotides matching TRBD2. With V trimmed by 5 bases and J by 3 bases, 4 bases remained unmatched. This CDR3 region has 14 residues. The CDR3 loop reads CASSSASGKETQYF. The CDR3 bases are TGTGCCAGCAGTAGTGCTAGCGGGAAAGAGACCCAGTACTTC.

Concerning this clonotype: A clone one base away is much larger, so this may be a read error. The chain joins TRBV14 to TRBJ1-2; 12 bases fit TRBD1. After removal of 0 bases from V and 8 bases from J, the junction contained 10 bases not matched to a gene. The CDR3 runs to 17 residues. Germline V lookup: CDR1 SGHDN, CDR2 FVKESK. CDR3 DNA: TGTGCCAGCAGCCAAGACCTCCTGGGGACAGGGGGCAACGGCTACACCTTC. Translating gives CASSQDLLGTGGNGYTF.

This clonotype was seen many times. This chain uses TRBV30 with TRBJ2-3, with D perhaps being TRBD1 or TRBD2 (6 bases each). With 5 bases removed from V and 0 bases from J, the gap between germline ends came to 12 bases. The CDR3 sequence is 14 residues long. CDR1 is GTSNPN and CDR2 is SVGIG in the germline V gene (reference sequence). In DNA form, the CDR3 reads TGTGCCTGGGAGGGGGGCATTAGCACAGATACGCAGTATTTT. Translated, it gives CAWEGGISTDTQYF.

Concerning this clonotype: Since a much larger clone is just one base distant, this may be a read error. The CDR3: CASSSPGLGLTGGLFF. The CDR3 DNA reads TGTGCCAGCAGCTCACCGGGCCTCGGTCTCACCGGGGGGCTGTTTTTT. The V call is TRBV7-9, the J call TRBJ2-2, with D perhaps TRBD2 (6 bases). Per germline, CDR1 SEHNR and CDR2 FQNEAQ (reference sequence). There are 16 residues in the CDR3.

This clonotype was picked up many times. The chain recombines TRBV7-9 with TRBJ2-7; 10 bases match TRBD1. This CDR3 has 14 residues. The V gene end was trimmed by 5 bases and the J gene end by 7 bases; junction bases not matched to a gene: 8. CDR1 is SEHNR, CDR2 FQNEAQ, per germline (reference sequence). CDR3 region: CASSDRQGAREQYF. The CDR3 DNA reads TGTGCCAGCAGCGATCGACAGGGGGCGAGGGAGCAGTACTTC.

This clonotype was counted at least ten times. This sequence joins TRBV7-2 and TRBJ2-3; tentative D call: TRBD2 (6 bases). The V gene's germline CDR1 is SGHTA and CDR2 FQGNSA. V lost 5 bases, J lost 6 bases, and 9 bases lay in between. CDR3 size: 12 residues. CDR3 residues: CASSATSDTQYF. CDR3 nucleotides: TGTGCCAGCAGCGCGACTAGTGATACGCAGTATTTT.